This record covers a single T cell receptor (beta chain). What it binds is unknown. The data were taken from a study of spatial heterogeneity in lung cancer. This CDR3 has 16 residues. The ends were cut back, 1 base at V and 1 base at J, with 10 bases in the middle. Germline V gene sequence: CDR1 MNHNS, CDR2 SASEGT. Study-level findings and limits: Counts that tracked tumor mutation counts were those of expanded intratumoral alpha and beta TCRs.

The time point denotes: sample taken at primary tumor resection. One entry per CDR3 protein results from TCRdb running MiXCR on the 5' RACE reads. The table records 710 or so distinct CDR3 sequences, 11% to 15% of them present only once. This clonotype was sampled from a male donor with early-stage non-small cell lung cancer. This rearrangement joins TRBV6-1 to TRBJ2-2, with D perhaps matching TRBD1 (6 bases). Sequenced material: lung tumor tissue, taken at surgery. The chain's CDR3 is CASSEGLGQNTGELFF. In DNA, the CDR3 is TGTGCCAGCAGTGAAGGGTTGGGACAGAACACCGGGGAGCTGTTTTTT.